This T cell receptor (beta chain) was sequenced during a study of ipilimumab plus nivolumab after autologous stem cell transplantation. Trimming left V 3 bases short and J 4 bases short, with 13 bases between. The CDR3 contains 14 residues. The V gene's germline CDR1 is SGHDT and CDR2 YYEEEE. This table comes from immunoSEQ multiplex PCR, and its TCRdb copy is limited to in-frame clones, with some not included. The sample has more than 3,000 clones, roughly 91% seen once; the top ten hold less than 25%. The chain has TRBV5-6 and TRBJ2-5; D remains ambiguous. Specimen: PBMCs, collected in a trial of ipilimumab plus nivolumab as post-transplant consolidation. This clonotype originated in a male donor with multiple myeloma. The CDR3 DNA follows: TGTGCCAGCAGCTCGATAAGGGCCGGAGAGACCCAGTACTTC. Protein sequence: CASSSIRAGETQYF. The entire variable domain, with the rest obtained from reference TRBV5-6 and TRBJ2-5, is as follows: DAGVTQSPTHLIKTRGQQVTLRCSPKSGHDTVSWYQQALGQGPQFIFQYYEEEERQRGNFPDRFSGHQFPNYSSELNVNALLLGDSALYLCASSSIRAGETQYFGPGTRLLVL.